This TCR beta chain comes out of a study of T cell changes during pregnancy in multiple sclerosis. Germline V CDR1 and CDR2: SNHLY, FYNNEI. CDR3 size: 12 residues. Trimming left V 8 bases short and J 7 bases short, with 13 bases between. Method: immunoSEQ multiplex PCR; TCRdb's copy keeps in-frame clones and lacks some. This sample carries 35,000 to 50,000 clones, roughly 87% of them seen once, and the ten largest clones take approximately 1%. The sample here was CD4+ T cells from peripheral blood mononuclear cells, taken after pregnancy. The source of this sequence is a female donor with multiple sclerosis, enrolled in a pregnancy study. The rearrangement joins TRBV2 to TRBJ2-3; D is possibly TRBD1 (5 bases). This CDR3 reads CASAGDRNTQYF. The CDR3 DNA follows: TGTGCCAGCGCCGGAGACAGAAATACGCAGTATTTT.